Below are 6 T cell receptor beta chains sequenced from a single sample in a study of shared clonotypes between healthy human individuals. Libraries were prepared by immunoSEQ multiplex PCR; TCRdb keeps only in-frame clonotypes and omits some of them. The profile shows about 470,000 clones, roughly 80% of them singletons. Sequenced sample: PBMCs. These receptors originate from a middle-aged woman in good health. Some clones in this sample may be carry-over from other donors' samples.

The rearrangement uses TRBV29-1 and TRBJ1-4; maybe TRBD1 (6 bases). Per the germline V gene, CDR1 is SQVTM and CDR2 is ANQGSEA. The V end lost 7 bases, the J end lost 2 bases, and 11 bases lay between the germline ends. The CDR3 sequence is 13 residues long. CDR3 loop: CSGIDRTNEKLFF. CDR3 nucleotides: TGCAGCGGGATAGACAGGACTAATGAAAAACTGTTTTTT. Combining the CDR3 with reference TRBV29-1 and TRBJ1-4 gives the whole variable domain SAVISQKPSRDICQRGTSLTIQCQVDSQVTMMFWYRQQPGQSLTLIATANQGSEATYESGFVIDKFPISRPNLTFSTLTVSNMSPEDSSIYLCSGIDRTNEKLFFGSGTQLSVL.

This chain links TRBV19 with TRBJ2-1, with 13 bases identical to TRBD2. Germline CDR1 and CDR2: LNHDA and SQIVND (reference sequence). V shed 4 bases and J 7 bases; nucleotides not matched to a gene: 4. This CDR3 is built from 15 residues. This chain's CDR3 is CASSTGLAGRNEQFF. The CDR3 DNA follows: TGTGCCAGTAGTACGGGACTAGCGGGAAGAAATGAGCAGTTCTTC.

The chain couples TRBV19 to TRBJ2-3, with a weak D call TRBD1 (6 bases). This CDR3 contains 14 residues. From germline, CDR1 is LNHDA and CDR2 SQIVND (reference sequence). Trimming stripped 3 bases from V and 7 bases from J, with 14 bases between. CDR3 loop: CASSISGTTHTQYF. For the CDR3, the DNA is TGTGCCAGTAGTATCAGTGGGACAACACATACGCAGTATTTT.

The chain links TRBV10-3 to TRBJ2-3, with D unclear. Deletions cut 8 bases from V and 0 bases from J, with 15 bases between. In germline, CDR1 is ENHRY, CDR2 SYGVKD. The CDR3 is made up of 15 amino acids. The CDR3 nucleotides read TGTGCCATCCGATCATCCACTCCAAGCACAGATACGCAGTATTTT. Amino acids: CAIRSSTPSTDTQYF.

This clone was recorded once. The DNA for the CDR3 is TGTGCCAGCAGTGTGGTGATGGGACAGGACACTGAAGCTTTCTTT. Its protein product is CASSVVMGQDTEAFF. The chain has TRBV6-1 and TRBJ1-1; 8 bases match TRBD1. The germline CDR1 and CDR2 sequences are MNHNS and SASEGT. V lost 4 bases, J lost 3 bases, and 7 bases stayed unmatched. The CDR3 length is 15 residues.

This clone was detected a few times. The rearrangement uses TRBV7-2 and TRBJ2-7; D may correspond to TRBD1 or TRBD2 (6 bases each). Trimming took 3 bases from V and 3 from J, leaving 12 bases between them. CDR1 and CDR2 (germline): SGHTA, FQGNSA. The CDR3 runs to 14 residues. CDR3 sequence (DNA): TGTGCCAGCAGCTTTAAACAGGGAGGCTACGAGCAGTACTTC. It yields the protein CASSFKQGGYEQYF.